This T cell receptor (beta chain) was profiled in a study of blood T cell repertoires in COVID-19. Background on the study: The United States, Italy and Spain were the sources of the acute and convalescent COVID-19 samples.

Losses at the gene ends were 7 bases for V and 6 bases for J; bases not matched to a gene: 10. CDR1 and CDR2 from the germline V gene are SNHLY and FYNNEI. The CDR3 totals 14 residues. The repertoire was sequenced with immunoSEQ multiplex PCR; TCRdb's copy has only in-frame clones and lacks some. The sample contains about 270,000 clones, around 93% of which appear only once. The V gene is TRBV2, the J gene TRBJ2-3; 7 bases align to TRBD2. Sequences were obtained from PBMCs or T cells enriched from blood (not recorded which). The sequence was obtained from a man aged 35 to 55 who had been exposed to COVID-19. The CDR3 DNA reads TGTGCCAGCACTCCGCGGGAGATCGGGGATACGCAGTATTTT. Translation gives CASTPREIGDTQYF.